These 18 T cell receptor beta chains originate from one sample sequenced in a study of blood T cell repertoires in COVID-19. Assay: immunoSEQ multiplex PCR; the TCRdb copy retains only in-frame clones and omits some. The sample has some 120,000 clones, 88% seen once. Sequencing was performed on peripheral blood. The receptors come from a human donor in a cohort sampled during active COVID-19.

This clone was found once. The genes are TRBV23-1 and TRBJ1-2; unclear D gene. TRBV23-1 is an ORF, with its function uncertain. Trimming took off 3 bases at V and 10 bases at J, with 15 bases between the two ends. This CDR3 spans 13 amino acids. The CDR3 nucleotides are TGCGCCAGCAGTCATATCAGACACCCAATCTACACCTTC. It specifies CASSHIRHPIYTF.

The chain combines TRBV6-5 with TRBJ2-2; a possible D gene is TRBD2 (5 bases). Trimming pared 8 bases from V and 6 bases from J, leaving 19 bases between. Germline CDR1 and CDR2: MNHEY and SVGAGI. The CDR3 sequence is 15 residues long. The CDR3 reads CASGPRAAFAGELFF. The CDR3 coding sequence is TGTGCCAGCGGACCGCGGGCTGCATTCGCCGGGGAGCTGTTTTTT.

As to this clone: Other DNA sequences in this specimen translate into the identical CDR3. The chain links TRBV18 to TRBJ2-3; D gene unclear. V was clipped by 3 bases and J by 0 bases, with 7 bases between them. The CDR3 has 14 residues. Looked up from germline, CDR1 is KGHSH and CDR2 is LQKENI. The CDR3 loop is CASSPVTSTDTQYF. In DNA, the CDR3 is TGTGCCAGCTCACCGGTGACTAGCACAGATACGCAGTATTTT.

Only a few counts were recorded for this clone. J is TRBJ1-2 and V is TRBV12-3 or TRBV12-4; tentative D call: TRBD1 (6 bases). This CDR3 region has 12 residues. Between the trimmed V and J ends, which lost 7 bases and 4 bases, there was a span of 10 bases. The CDR3: CASTTGSYGYTF. CDR3 DNA: TGTGCCAGCACCACAGGGAGCTATGGCTACACCTTC.

This clone was detected only once. The gene calls are TRBV15 and TRBJ2-1, with D perhaps matching TRBD1 (5 bases). V shed 1 base and J shed 7 bases, with 20 bases lying between them. The CDR3 contains 17 residues. Germline loops: CDR1 LNHNV, CDR2 YYDKDF (reference sequence). The CDR3 coding sequence is TGTGCCACCAGCAGAGTAATTCAGGGCCCAGTGAGGAATGAGCAGTTCTTC. This gives the protein CATSRVIQGPVRNEQFF.

The CDR3 reads CASSLEGAGSGNTIYF. The DNA for the CDR3 is TGTGCCAGCAGCTTAGAGGGGGCGGGCTCTGGAAACACCATATATTTT. This sequence joins TRBV7-9 and TRBJ1-3, with 7 nucleotides matching TRBD1. The J segment lost 0 bases and the V segment lost 1 base, leaving 3 bases of the junction unmatched. CDR1 and CDR2 from the germline V gene are SEHNR and FQNEAQ (reference sequence). This CDR3 spans 16 amino acids. The full variable domain, with the rest looked up from reference TRBV7-9 and TRBJ1-3, is DTGVSQNPRHKITKRGQNVTFRCDPISEHNRLYWYRQTLGQGPEFLTYFQNEAQLEKSRLLSDRFSAERPKGSFSTLEIQRTEQGDSAMYLCASSLEGAGSGNTIYFGEGSWLTVV.

CDR3 amino acids: CASSLPKTGQYF. CDR3 bases: TGTGCCAGCAGTTTACCCAAAACGGGGCAGTATTTT. The J gene is TRBJ2-3, the V gene TRBV28; D call uncertain. The germline V gene has CDR1 MDHEN and CDR2 SYDVKM. The ends were cut back, 2 bases at V and 11 bases at J, with 11 bases in the middle. CDR3 length equals 12 residues.

The chain combines TRBV5-5 with TRBJ2-3, with 11 nucleotides matching TRBD1. This CDR3 contains 16 residues. CDR1 and CDR2 from the germline V gene are SGHKS and YYEKEE (reference sequence). Trimming at V came to 4 bases and at J to 2 bases, leaving 6 bases not matched to a gene. CDR3 DNA: TGTGCCAGCAGCCTCCGGGACAGGGGGATCACAGATACGCAGTATTTT. Translated: CASSLRDRGITDTQYF.

This rearrangement joins TRBV11-2 to TRBJ2-7; weak D call: TRBD1 (6 bases). CDR3 size: 14 residues. Looked up from germline, CDR1 is SGHAT and CDR2 is FQNNGV. Trimming removed 4 bases at V and 2 bases at J, with 12 bases between. CDR3 in DNA: TGTGCCAGCAGCTCAGGAACAGGGACCTACGAGCAGTACTTC. Translation: CASSSGTGTYEQYF.

The V gene is TRBV21-1, the J gene TRBJ2-5; the table's D gene call, TRBD2, was not cross checked with the DNA. TRBV21-1 constitutes a pseudogene. This CDR3 comprises 19 residues. CDR3 region: CASSRTVVAGGPGPETQYF. The CDR3 coding sequence is TGTGCCAGCAGCCGGACGGTGGTAGCGGGGGGGCCTGGCCCAGAGACCCAGTACTTC.

V is TRBV3-1 (or the pseudogene TRBV3-2) and J is TRBJ1-1; 9 bases map to TRBD1. CDR3 length: 14 residues. The trim removed 6 bases at V and 5 bases at J, leaving 7 bases unmatched. CDR1 LGHDT and CDR2 YNNKEL come from the germline V gene (reference sequence). CDR3 protein: CASSPPGTGTEAFF. The CDR3 DNA is TGTGCCAGCAGTCCTCCCGGGACAGGGACTGAAGCTTTCTTT.

V and J are TRBV28 and TRBJ1-4; TRBD1 might be the D (5 bases). Germline V gene sequence: CDR1 MDHEN, CDR2 SYDVKM. Trimming shortened V by 1 base and J by 8 bases, and 14 bases separated the two germline ends. The CDR3 covers 15 residues. CDR3 nucleotide sequence: TGTGCCAGCAGTTTATTCGGGCAGGGAGGGGAAAAACTGTTTTTT. This encodes CASSLFGQGGEKLFF. Supplemented by reference TRBV28 and TRBJ1-4, the full variable domain reads DVKVTQSSRYLVKRTGEKVFLECVQDMDHENMFWYRQDPGLGLRLIYFSYDVKMKEKGDIPEGYSVSREKKERFSLILESASTNQTSMYLCASSLFGQGGEKLFFGSGTQLSVL.

CDR3 bases: TGTGCCAGCAGCCAGGGACTTTCCTCTAGCTACAATGAGCAGTTCTTC. It translates to CASSQGLSSSYNEQFF. The chain joins TRBV6-4 to TRBJ2-1; the D gene is possibly TRBD2 (6 bases). The CDR3 loop spans 16 amino acids. CDR1 and CDR2 from the germline V gene are MRHNA and SNTAGT. Deletions cut 6 bases from V and 3 bases from J, with 18 bases between.

The chain recombines TRBV7-2 with TRBJ2-5, with 9 nucleotides matching TRBD2. Germline CDR1 is SGHTA and CDR2 is FQGNSA. The CDR3 contains 13 residues. The V and J ends lost 3 bases and 4 bases, in that order; junction bases with no gene match: 0. CDR3 DNA sequence: TGTGCCAGCAGCTTTAGCGGGAGAGAGACCCAGTACTTC. It specifies CASSFSGRETQYF.

The gene calls are TRBV6-4 and TRBJ1-5, with unresolved D. This CDR3 is built from 13 residues. Trimming removed 4 bases at V and 2 bases at J, with 6 bases between. Germline V gene sequence: CDR1 MRHNA, CDR2 SNTAGT. The CDR3 loop reads CASSAPCNQPQHF. As DNA, the CDR3 is TGTGCCAGCAGTGCCCCCTGCAATCAGCCCCAGCATTTT.

The chain recombines TRBV2 with TRBJ2-2; the D gene is possibly TRBD2 (5 bases). This CDR3 contains 15 residues. Germline values: CDR1 SNHLY, CDR2 FYNNEI. V was trimmed by 6 bases and J by 4 bases, leaving 15 bases between them. In DNA form, the CDR3 reads TGTGCCAGCAGGGGAGCATTTCGAGGCACCGGGGAGCTGTTTTTT. Encoded protein: CASRGAFRGTGELFF.

The chain links TRBV6-5 to TRBJ2-1; 7 bases fit TRBD1. Germline-derived CDR1 and CDR2 are MNHEY and SVGAGI. Trimming removed 4 bases from V and 3 bases from J; junction bases left unmatched: 6. The CDR3 is 15 amino acids. CDR3 sequence: CASSSWTGGYNEQFF. The DNA of the CDR3 is TGTGCCAGCAGTTCCTGGACAGGAGGCTACAATGAGCAGTTCTTC.

The V gene is TRBV19, the J gene TRBJ2-1; D might be TRBD1 (6 bases). The germline gives CDR1 LNHDA, CDR2 SQIVND (reference sequence). CDR3 length: 15 residues. V dropped 5 bases and J dropped 3 bases, with 14 bases sitting between them. CDR3 nucleotide sequence: TGTGCCAGTAGTCGATCCGGGACAATCTACAATGAGCAGTTCTTC. Translating gives CASSRSGTIYNEQFF. Filled out from reference TRBV19 and TRBJ2-1, the complete variable domain reads DGGITQSPKYLFRKEGQNVTLSCEQNLNHDAMYWYRQDPGQGLRLIYYSQIVNDFQKGDIAEGYSVSREKKESFPLTVTSAQKNPTAFYLCASSRSGTIYNEQFFGPGTRLTVL.